Sequencing of this T cell receptor beta chain was carried out in a study of T cell repertoires in cytomegalovirus infection. TCRdb called the reads again in MiXCR, with one record for every CDR3 protein. Of around 530,000 distinct CDR3 sequences listed, around a quarter are singletons. This clonotype has ten or more counts. The germline gives CDR1 SGHTA, CDR2 FQGNSA. CDR3 length: 14 residues. V lost 5 bases and J lost 4; bases outside the gene matches: 5. This chain joins TRBV7-2 and TRBJ2-5, with TRBD2 identical over 9 bases. The material sequenced was PBMCs. The clonotype was recovered from a human donor in good health (CMV status not recorded). Some clones in this sample may be carry-over from other donors' samples. CDR3 sequence: CASSPGTSPETQYF. CDR3 in DNA: TGTGCCAGCAGCCCGGGGACTAGCCCAGAGACCCAGTACTTC.